This T cell receptor beta chain originates from a study of cytomegalovirus exposure and HLA in healthy donors. Points from the study as a whole: The authors later linked a missense DCLRE1C variant to TCR beta V- and J-gene trimming.

CDR1 is SGHTA and CDR2 is FQGTGA in the germline V gene. Trimming left V 2 bases short and J 8 bases short, with 18 bases between. The CDR3 runs 15 residues. To note about this clone: Its target is unknown.

Primers included in the PCR were 60 Vbeta and 13 Jbeta primers. Sequencing used immunoSEQ multiplex PCR; TCRdb keeps in-frame clones, though not all of them. The listing records some 150,000 clones. The sample consisted of PBMCs. This chain joins TRBV7-3 and TRBJ1-1; TRBD1 might be the D (6 bases). The sequence was collected from a young woman in good health and CMV-seronegative. CDR3 sequence: CASSLSGRGDLEAFF. The CDR3 bases are TGTGCCAGCAGCTTATCGGGCAGGGGCGACCTCGAAGCTTTCTTT. The full variable domain, its missing parts supplied by reference TRBV7-3 and TRBJ1-1, is GAGVSQTPSNKVTEKGKYVELRCDPISGHTALYWYRQSLGQGPEFLIYFQGTGAADDSGLPNDRFFAVRPEGSVSTLKIQRTERGDSAVYLCASSLSGRGDLEAFFGQGTRLTVV.